This T cell receptor (beta chain) was observed in a study of T cell responses to AZD1222 COVID-19 vaccine. Study-level results: Repertoire sampling was restricted to post-peak T cell response timepoints. AZD1222 recipients seropositive at baseline numbered only six or seven. Among spike-specific TCRs, nearly half reportedly target unmutated variant regions.

Details on this clone: What it recognizes is unknown.

Profiling relied on immunoSEQ multiplex PCR, and the TCRdb table lists in-frame clones only, not all of them. Of 150,000 to 200,000 clones in the sample, about 85% are singletons; the top ten hold about 2.8%. The CDR3 sequence is 18 residues long. V lost 0 bases and J 2 bases, leaving 18 bases between the germline ends. From germline, CDR1 is SEHNR and CDR2 FQNEAQ (reference sequence). The clonotype was recovered from an adult in good health. The source material was peripheral blood, sampled on day 0 of AZD1222 vaccination. V usage is TRBV7-9 and J usage is TRBJ2-3; TRBD2 might be the D (6 bases). For the CDR3, the DNA is TGTGCCAGCAGCTTAGCGAGTCTGCGGGACCTCTCCACAGATACGCAGTATTTT. Its protein product is CASSLASLRDLSTDTQYF.